This entry is about one T cell receptor beta chain. The junction shows a germline mismatch at one end, possibly a read error. Generated by immunoSEQ multiplex PCR, the TCRdb table keeps only in-frame clones and is missing some. This sample carries 60,000 or so clones, about 80% of them seen once, and the ten largest clones take less than 4.5%. This sample is part of a study of blood T cell repertoires in COVID-19. The CDR3 runs 13 residues. CDR1 SGHTA and CDR2 FQGNSA come from the germline V gene. Source material: peripheral blood. The clonotype was recovered from a man aged 60 to 75 with acute or convalescent COVID-19. The chain recombines TRBV7-2 with TRBJ1-1; D unclear. As DNA, the CDR3 is TGTGCCAGCAGCTCGCCCCCCTTAGTGAGGGAGTACTTT. As protein: CASSSPPLVREYF.